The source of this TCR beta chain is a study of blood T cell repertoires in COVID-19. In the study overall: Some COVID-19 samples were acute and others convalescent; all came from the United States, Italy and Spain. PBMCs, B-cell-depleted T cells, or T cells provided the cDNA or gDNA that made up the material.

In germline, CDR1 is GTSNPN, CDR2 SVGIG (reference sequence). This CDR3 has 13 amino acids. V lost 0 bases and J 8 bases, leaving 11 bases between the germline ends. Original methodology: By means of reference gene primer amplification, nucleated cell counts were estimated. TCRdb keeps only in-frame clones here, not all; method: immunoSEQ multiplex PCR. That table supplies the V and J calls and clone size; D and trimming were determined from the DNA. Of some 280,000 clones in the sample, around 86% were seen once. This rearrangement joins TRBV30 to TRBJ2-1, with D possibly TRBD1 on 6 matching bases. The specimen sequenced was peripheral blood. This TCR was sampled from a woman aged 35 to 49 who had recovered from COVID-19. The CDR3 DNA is TGTGCCTGGAGTGTACAGGGAGTGGATGAGCAGTTCTTC. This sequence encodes CAWSVQGVDEQFF.